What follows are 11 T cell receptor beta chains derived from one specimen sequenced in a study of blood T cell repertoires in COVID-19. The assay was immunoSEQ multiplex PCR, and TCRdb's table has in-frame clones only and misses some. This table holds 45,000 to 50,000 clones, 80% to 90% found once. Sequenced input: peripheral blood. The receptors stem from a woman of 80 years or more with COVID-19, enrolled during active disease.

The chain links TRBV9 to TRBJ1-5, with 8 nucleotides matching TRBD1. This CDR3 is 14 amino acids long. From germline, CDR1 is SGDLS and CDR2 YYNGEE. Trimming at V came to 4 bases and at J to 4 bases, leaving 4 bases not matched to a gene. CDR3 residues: CASSPTGGNQPQHF. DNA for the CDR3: TGTGCCAGCAGCCCTACAGGGGGGAATCAGCCCCAGCATTTT.

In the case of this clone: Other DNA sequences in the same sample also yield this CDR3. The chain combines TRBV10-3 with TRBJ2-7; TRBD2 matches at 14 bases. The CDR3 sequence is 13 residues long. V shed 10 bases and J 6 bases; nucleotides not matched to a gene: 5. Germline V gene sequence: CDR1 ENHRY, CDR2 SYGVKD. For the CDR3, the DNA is TGTGCCACCGGGACTAGCGGGGGAGGCGAGCAGTACTTC. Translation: CATGTSGGGEQYF.

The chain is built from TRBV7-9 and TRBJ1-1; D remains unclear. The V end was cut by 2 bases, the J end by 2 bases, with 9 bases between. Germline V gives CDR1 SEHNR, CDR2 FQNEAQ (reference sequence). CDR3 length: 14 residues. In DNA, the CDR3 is TGTGCCAGCAGCTTAATGGGAGCAAACACTGAAGCTTTCTTT. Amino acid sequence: CASSLMGANTEAFF.

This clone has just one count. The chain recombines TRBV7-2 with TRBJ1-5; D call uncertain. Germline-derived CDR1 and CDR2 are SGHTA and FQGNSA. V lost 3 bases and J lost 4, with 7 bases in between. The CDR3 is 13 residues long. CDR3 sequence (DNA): TGTGCCAGCAGCTTTCAGTCAAATCAGCCCCAGCATTTT. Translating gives CASSFQSNQPQHF.

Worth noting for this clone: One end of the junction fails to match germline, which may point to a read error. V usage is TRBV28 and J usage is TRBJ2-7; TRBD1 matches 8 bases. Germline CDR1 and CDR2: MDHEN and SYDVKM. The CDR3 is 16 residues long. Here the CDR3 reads CASSQSRTGRAYGQYF. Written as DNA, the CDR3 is TGTGCCAGCAGTCAATCCCGGACAGGGCGTGCCTACGGGCAGTACTTC.

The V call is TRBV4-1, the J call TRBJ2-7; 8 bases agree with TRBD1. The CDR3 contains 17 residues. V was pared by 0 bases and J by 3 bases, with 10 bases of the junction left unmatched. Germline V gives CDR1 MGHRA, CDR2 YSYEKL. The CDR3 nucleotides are TGCGCCAGCAGCCAAGATTTGGGGACAGGCCTCCTCTACGAGCAGTACTTC. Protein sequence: CASSQDLGTGLLYEQYF.

Written as DNA, the CDR3 is TGCGCCAGCAGTCCTCGACACGACCAAGAGACCCAGTACTTC. It specifies CASSPRHDQETQYF. The rearrangement links TRBV23-1 to TRBJ2-5; D gene uncertain. TRBV23-1 is filed as an ORF, its function uncertain. The CDR3 runs to 14 residues. The ends were cut back, 4 bases at V and 0 bases at J, with 9 bases in the middle.

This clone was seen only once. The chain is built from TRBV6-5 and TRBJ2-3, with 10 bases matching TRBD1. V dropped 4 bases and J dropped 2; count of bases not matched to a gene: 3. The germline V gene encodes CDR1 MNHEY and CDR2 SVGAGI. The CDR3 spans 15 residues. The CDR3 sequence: CASSSGTGDTDTQYF. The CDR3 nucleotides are TGTGCCAGCAGTTCCGGGACAGGGGACACAGATACGCAGTATTTT.

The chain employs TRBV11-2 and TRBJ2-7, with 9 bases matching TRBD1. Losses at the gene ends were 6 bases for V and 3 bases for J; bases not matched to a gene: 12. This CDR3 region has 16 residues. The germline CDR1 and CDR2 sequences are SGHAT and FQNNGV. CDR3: CASSSASGTGYYEQYF. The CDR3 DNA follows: TGTGCCAGCAGTTCTGCCTCCGGGACAGGGTACTACGAGCAGTACTTC.

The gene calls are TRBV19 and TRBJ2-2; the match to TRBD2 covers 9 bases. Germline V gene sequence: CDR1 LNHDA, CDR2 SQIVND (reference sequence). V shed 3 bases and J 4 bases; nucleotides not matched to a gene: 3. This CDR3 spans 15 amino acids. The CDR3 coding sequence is TGTGCCAGTAGTATGTATAGCGGGAGCACCGGGGAGCTGTTTTTT. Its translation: CASSMYSGSTGELFF.

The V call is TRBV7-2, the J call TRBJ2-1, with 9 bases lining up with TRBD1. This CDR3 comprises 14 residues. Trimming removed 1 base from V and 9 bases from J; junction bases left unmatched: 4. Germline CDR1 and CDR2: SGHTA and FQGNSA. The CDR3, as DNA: TGTGCCAGCAGCTTAGTCGGGACAGGGAGTGAGCAGTTCTTC. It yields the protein CASSLVGTGSEQFF. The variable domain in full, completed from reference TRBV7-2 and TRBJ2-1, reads GAGVSQSPSNKVTEKGKDVELRCDPISGHTALYWYRQSLGQGLEFLIYFQGNSAPDKSGLPSDRFSAERTGGSVSTLTIQRTQQEDSAVYLCASSLVGTGSEQFFGPGTRLTVL.